Below are 17 T cell receptor beta chains sequenced from a single sample in a study of a mutant IDH1 vaccine in newly diagnosed glioma. No antigen has been assigned to these receptors. Profiling relied on immunoSEQ multiplex PCR, and the TCRdb table lists in-frame clones only, not all of them. The sample consists of about 54,000 clones, roughly 80% of them appearing once. Time point given: week 47, end of study. Mutant IDH1 20-mer peptide, at 300 ug, made up each vaccine dose, with topical imiquimod. The specimen was PBMCs, collected from a glioma patient whose treatment included an IDH1 peptide vaccine. These receptors were taken from a woman aged 45-59 years with glioma.

V and J are TRBV9 and TRBJ2-7; no definite D call. The CDR3 spans 15 residues. The V end lost 0 bases, the J end lost 1 base, and 11 bases lay between the germline ends. CDR1 and CDR2 (germline): SGDLS, YYNGEE. The CDR3 coding sequence is TGTGCCAGCAGCGTAGACCCGAGTCCTTCCTACGAGCAGTACTTC. Protein product: CASSVDPSPSYEQYF. The full variable domain, its missing parts supplied by reference TRBV9 and TRBJ2-7, is DSGVTQTPKHLITATGQRVTLRCSPRSGDLSVYWYQQSLDQGLQFLIQYYNGEERAKGNILERFSAQQFPDLHSELNLSSLELGDSALYFCASSVDPSPSYEQYFGPGTRLTVT.

The rearrangement uses TRBV19 and TRBJ2-5, with D possibly being TRBD1 (6 bases). The germline V gene has CDR1 LNHDA and CDR2 SQIVND (reference sequence). V dropped 4 bases and J dropped 5 bases, with 14 bases sitting between them. The CDR3 is made up of 14 amino acids. CDR3 loop: CASSRGQTWETQYF. The CDR3 DNA reads TGTGCCAGTAGTAGAGGACAGACTTGGGAGACCCAGTACTTC.

The chain couples TRBV7-9 to TRBJ2-7; TRBD1 or TRBD2 may be the D gene (5 bases each). CDR1 is SEHNR, CDR2 FQNEAQ, per germline (reference sequence). There are 14 residues in the CDR3. V was cut by 5 bases and J by 2 bases, with 13 bases left in between. CDR3 coding DNA: TGTGCCAGCAGCCTCGCAGGGAGACCCTACGAGCAGTACTTC. Amino acids: CASSLAGRPYEQYF.

This chain links TRBV11-2 with TRBJ1-1; 10 nucleotides match TRBD1. Germline CDR1 reads SGHAT; CDR2 reads FQNNGV. The V segment lost 3 bases and the J segment 4 bases; nucleotides outside the gene matches: 2. The CDR3 has 14 amino acids. CDR3 protein: CASSFGQGGTEAFF. CDR3 nucleotide sequence: TGTGCCAGCAGCTTTGGACAGGGGGGCACTGAAGCTTTCTTT.

This rearrangement joins TRBV12-5 to TRBJ1-1, with TRBD1 matching over 12 bases. The CDR3 contains 16 residues. The J segment lost 6 bases and the V segment lost 2 bases, leaving 7 bases of the junction unmatched. Germline CDR1 reads LGHNT; CDR2 reads FRNRAP. DNA of the CDR3: TGTGCTAGTGGTTTGTCACGGGGACAGGGGGCAGCTGAAGCTTTCTTT. This sequence encodes CASGLSRGQGAAEAFF.

The J gene is TRBJ1-5, the V gene TRBV27; unclear D gene. The CDR3 is made up of 14 amino acids. Germline lookup yields CDR1 MNHEY and CDR2 SMNVEV (reference sequence). V gave up 6 bases and J gave up 2 bases, with 11 bases separating them. CDR3 in amino acids: CASRSWQGNQPQHF. The DNA of the CDR3 is TGTGCCAGCAGGTCTTGGCAGGGCAATCAGCCCCAGCATTTT.

The chain joins TRBV10-3 to TRBJ2-3; TRBD1 is a possible D gene (6 bases). Germline loops: CDR1 ENHRY, CDR2 SYGVKD. This CDR3 spans 13 amino acids. Trimming took off 10 bases at V and 0 bases at J, with 11 bases between the two ends. CDR3: CATRDTSTDTQYF. As DNA, the CDR3 is TGTGCCACCCGGGACACCAGCACAGATACGCAGTATTTT.

The chain combines TRBV18 with TRBJ2-5, with TRBD1 matching over 9 bases. The V gene's germline CDR1 is KGHSH and CDR2 LQKENI. The J segment lost 5 bases and the V segment lost 0 bases, leaving 1 base of the junction unmatched. CDR3 size: 14 residues. CDR3 in amino acids: CASSPPGTGETQYF. In DNA form, the CDR3 reads TGTGCCAGCTCACCACCAGGGACAGGGGAGACCCAGTACTTC.

V usage is TRBV6-4 and J usage is TRBJ1-2, with a possible D match to TRBD1 (5 bases). Germline CDR1 MRHNA, CDR2 SNTAGT. This CDR3 has 13 amino acids. V shed 4 bases and J shed 2 bases, with 8 bases lying between them. The CDR3 spells CASSVGVNYGYTF. CDR3 coding DNA: TGTGCCAGCAGTGTGGGGGTGAACTATGGCTACACCTTC.

The V gene is TRBV27, the J gene TRBJ2-6, with D tentatively TRBD2 (5 bases). The CDR3 runs 17 residues. CDR1 and CDR2 from the germline V gene are MNHEY and SMNVEV (reference sequence). V was trimmed by 6 bases and J by 0 bases, leaving 15 bases between them. The CDR3 spells CASRSWIGGSGANVLTF. The CDR3 coding sequence is TGTGCCAGCAGAAGTTGGATAGGAGGCTCTGGGGCCAACGTCCTGACTTTC.

The chain carries TRBV9 and TRBJ2-5; 7 bases agree with TRBD1. The CDR3 runs to 15 residues. V trimming: 0 bases; J trimming: 4 bases; junction bases outside the gene matches: 6. CDR1 SGDLS and CDR2 YYNGEE come from the germline V gene. CDR3: CASSVAPGGIETQYF. In DNA, the CDR3 is TGTGCCAGCAGCGTAGCGCCAGGGGGTATAGAGACCCAGTACTTC.

In this sample, this clone turned up a few times. The rearrangement joins TRBV4-1 to TRBJ1-1; no firm D call. CDR1 MGHRA and CDR2 YSYEKL come from the germline V gene. The ends were cut back, 4 bases at V and 1 base at J, with 13 bases in the middle. This CDR3 region has 15 residues. The CDR3 region is CASSLQEYPNTEAFF. CDR3 nucleotide sequence: TGCGCCAGCAGCCTCCAGGAGTACCCGAACACTGAAGCTTTCTTT.

V gene TRBV11-3 combines with J gene TRBJ1-2, with no clear D. The CDR3 has 13 residues. The V end was cut by 2 bases, the J end by 5 bases, with 9 bases between. CDR1 and CDR2 from the germline V gene are SGHNT and YENEEA. The CDR3 region is CASSLTEKYGYTF. For the CDR3, the DNA is TGTGCCAGCAGCTTAACAGAAAAGTATGGCTACACCTTC.

The chain has TRBV29-1 and TRBJ2-7; TRBD1 matches 9 bases. This CDR3 spans 14 amino acids. Germline V gene sequence: CDR1 SQVTM, CDR2 ANQGSEA. V lost 4 bases to trimming and J lost 1 base; unmatched junction nucleotides: 5. The CDR3 coding sequence is TGCAGCGTTGTAGGGACAGGGAGTTCCTACGAGCAGTACTTC. It encodes CSVVGTGSSYEQYF.

J is TRBJ2-3 and V is TRBV7-9, with D hard to call. The germline gives CDR1 SEHNR, CDR2 FQNEAQ (reference sequence). The CDR3 extends over 14 amino acids. V was trimmed by 10 bases and J by 3 bases, leaving 17 bases between them. The CDR3 sequence: CATKMASGTDTQYF. The CDR3 DNA is TGTGCCACTAAAATGGCATCTGGGACAGATACGCAGTATTTT. Combining the CDR3 with reference TRBV7-9 and TRBJ2-3 gives the whole variable domain DTGVSQNPRHKITKRGQNVTFRCDPISEHNRLYWYRQTLGQGPEFLTYFQNEAQLEKSRLLSDRFSAERPKGSFSTLEIQRTEQGDSAMYLCATKMASGTDTQYFGPGTRLTVL.

V is TRBV5-1 and J is TRBJ2-3; 8 nucleotides match TRBD1. CDR1 is SGHRS, CDR2 YFSETQ, per germline. CDR3 size: 16 residues. V lost 4 bases and J lost 5; bases outside the gene matches: 12. The CDR3 nucleotides are TGCGCCAGCAGCCTTATTCCAGGGGGCGCTGGAGATACGCAGTATTTT. Translating it yields CASSLIPGGAGDTQYF.

The genes are TRBV5-1 and TRBJ2-1; TRBD2 agrees at 9 bases. CDR1 and CDR2 (germline): SGHRS, YFSETQ. V lost 3 bases, J lost 7 bases, and 8 bases stayed unmatched. CDR3 length: 15 residues. CDR3 protein: CASSSTGAGGNEQFF. As DNA, the CDR3 is TGCGCCAGCAGCTCAACGGGGGCGGGGGGGAATGAGCAGTTCTTC.